This TCR beta chain was retrieved from a study of T cells after yellow fever vaccination. TCRdb redid the calling of the 5' RACE reads with MiXCR, one entry per CDR3 protein. The data contain 350,000 to 450,000 distinct CDR3 sequences, under 20% of them seen just once; the ten biggest clones take up about a sixth. Notes on this clonotype: The antigen is unknown.

Study findings and constraints: Detected again after the booster were most primary-vaccination clones, at nearly 97% CD4 and 88% CD8. Any FACS-sorted repertoire could hold abundant clonotypes that contaminate it from the bulk population.

The CDR3 loop spans 14 amino acids. The J segment lost 10 bases and the V segment lost 2 bases, leaving 6 bases of the junction unmatched. The germline V gene has CDR1 GTSNPN and CDR2 SVGIG (reference sequence). Sample: PBMCs, taken before the yellow fever booster vaccination. The V gene is TRBV30, the J gene TRBJ2-1, with TRBD2 identical over 12 bases. The receptor's source is a man younger than 35 who received the YFV17D yellow fever vaccine. The CDR3 spells CAWSLAGGPREQFF. The CDR3 DNA reads TGTGCCTGGAGTCTAGCGGGGGGGCCGAGGGAGCAGTTCTTC.